Listed below are T cell receptor beta chains from one sample, sequenced in a study of blood T cell repertoires in COVID-19. The protocol was immunoSEQ multiplex PCR, while the TCRdb copy is restricted to in-frame clones and leaves out a portion. In the table there are 200,000 to 250,000 clones, roughly nine tenths of which are singletons. Specimen: peripheral blood. These receptor sequences come from a woman aged 45-59 years with COVID-19, enrolled during active disease. The CDR3 runs from the conserved cysteine through the conserved F or W. D genes are given only for firm matches. Part of the rows lack a size; the others show once, few, many or a class for expanded clones.

clone size: .
D gene: TRBD1
J gene: TRBJ2-2
V gene: TRBV15
CDR3 protein: CATSRDINRDRGSGELFF
CDR3 DNA: TGTGCCACCAGCAGAGATATTAACAGGGACAGGGGGTCAGGGGAGCTGTTTTTT

clone size: .
D gene: .
J gene: TRBJ1-5
V gene: TRBV18
CDR3 protein: CASSQNRVNNQPQHF
CDR3 DNA: TGTGCCAGCTCACAGAACAGGGTTAACAATCAGCCCCAGCATTTT

clone size: .
D gene: TRBD1
J gene: TRBJ2-2
V gene: TRBV30
CDR3 protein: CAWSVMYRGRGGELFF
CDR3 DNA: TGTGCCTGGAGTGTAATGTATAGGGGGCGTGGAGGGGAGCTGTTTTTT

clone size: .
D gene: TRBD2
J gene: TRBJ2-3
V gene: TRBV5-1
CDR3 protein: CASSFSGGNTDTQYF
CDR3 DNA: TGCGCCAGCAGCTTTAGCGGGGGGAACACAGATACGCAGTATTTT

clone size: .
D gene: TRBD1
J gene: TRBJ1-2
V gene: TRBV5-1
CDR3 protein: CASSLPSGTGMDGYTF
CDR3 DNA: TGCGCCAGCAGCTTGCCCTCCGGGACAGGGATGGATGGCTACACCTTC

clone size: .
D gene: .
J gene: TRBJ2-2
V gene: TRBV18
CDR3 protein: CASAQGGSGELFF
CDR3 DNA: TGTGCCAGCGCTCAAGGAGGGTCCGGGGAGCTGTTTTTT

clone size: few
D gene: .
J gene: TRBJ1-5
V gene: TRBV12-3/TRBV12-4
CDR3 protein: CASSLAGGPQHF
CDR3 DNA: TGTGCCAGCAGTTTAGCTGGCGGGCCCCAGCATTTT

clone size: .
D gene: .
J gene: TRBJ2-7
V gene: TRBV14
CDR3 protein: CASSQDSAAAIEKGQYF
CDR3 DNA: TGTGCCAGCAGCCAAGATTCAGCGGCCGCTATAGAAAAGGGTCAGTACTTC

clone size: .
D gene: .
J gene: TRBJ2-4
V gene: TRBV7-2
CDR3 protein: CASSSAGENIQYF
CDR3 DNA: TGTGCCAGCAGTTCGGCAGGGGAAAACATTCAGTACTTC

clone size: .
D gene: TRBD1
J gene: TRBJ2-3
V gene: TRBV4-1
CDR3 protein: CASSLRAAGGRTDTQYF
CDR3 DNA: TGCGCCAGCAGCCTCCGAGCGGCAGGGGGAAGGACGGATACGCAGTATTTT

clone size: .
D gene: .
J gene: TRBJ1-1
V gene: TRBV4-1
CDR3 protein: CASSPPVGALNTEAFF
CDR3 DNA: TGCGCCAGCAGCCCTCCGGTGGGGGCTTTGAACACTGAAGCTTTCTTT

clone size: .
D gene: .
J gene: TRBJ1-3
V gene: TRBV10-3
CDR3 protein: CAIKQGPGGNTIYF
CDR3 DNA: TGTGCCATCAAACAGGGACCGGGGGGAAACACCATATATTTT

clone size: once
D gene: .
J gene: TRBJ2-5
V gene: TRBV12-2
CDR3 protein: CASRLTSGAPGSQETQYF
CDR3 DNA: TGTGCAAGTCGCTTGACTAGCGGGGCCCCGGGGTCCCAAGAGACCCAGTACTTC

clone size: .
D gene: .
J gene: TRBJ2-5
V gene: TRBV19
CDR3 protein: CASSIEGAGETQYF
CDR3 DNA: TGTGCCAGTAGTATAGAGGGGGCCGGAGAGACCCAGTACTTC

clone size: .
D gene: .
J gene: TRBJ1-1
V gene: TRBV11-2
CDR3 protein: CASSLAGWNPPEAFF
CDR3 DNA: TGTGCCAGCAGCTTAGCAGGGTGGAATCCCCCTGAAGCTTTCTTT

clone size: .
D gene: .
J gene: TRBJ2-2
V gene: TRBV9
CDR3 protein: CASSVVKGGTRATGELFF
CDR3 DNA: TGTGCCAGCAGCGTAGTGAAGGGTGGGACAAGGGCCACCGGGGAGCTGTTTTTT

clone size: .
D gene: .
J gene: TRBJ1-2
V gene: TRBV6-1
CDR3 protein: CASSAVNTYYNYGYTF
CDR3 DNA: TGTGCCAGCAGTGCGGTAAATACCTACTATAACTATGGCTACACCTTC

clone size: .
D gene: .
J gene: TRBJ1-1
V gene: TRBV19
CDR3 protein: CASSIVGRGRTEAFF
CDR3 DNA: TGTGCCAGTAGTATAGTGGGCAGGGGAAGGACTGAAGCTTTCTTT

clone size: .
D gene: TRBD2
J gene: TRBJ2-1
V gene: TRBV7-6
CDR3 protein: CASSSGLALEQFF
CDR3 DNA: TGTGCCAGCAGCTCCGGACTAGCGCTCGAGCAGTTCTTC

clone size: few
D gene: TRBD1
J gene: TRBJ1-5
V gene: TRBV30
CDR3 protein: CAWGDRDQPQHF
CDR3 DNA: TGTGCCTGGGGCGACAGGGACCAGCCCCAGCATTTT

clone size: .
D gene: .
J gene: TRBJ1-6
V gene: TRBV28
CDR3 protein: CASSSTVAPLHF
CDR3 DNA: TGTGCCAGCAGTTCCACAGTGGCACCCCTCCACTTT

clone size: .
D gene: TRBD1
J gene: TRBJ1-5
V gene: TRBV7-2
CDR3 protein: CASSSRTGVNQPQHF
CDR3 DNA: TGTGCCAGCAGCTCCCGGACAGGGGTAAATCAGCCCCAGCATTTT

clone size: .
D gene: TRBD1
J gene: TRBJ2-4
V gene: TRBV6-1
CDR3 protein: CASSVRARGTDKNIQYF
CDR3 DNA: TGTGCCAGCAGTGTAAGGGCTCGTGGGACAGATAAAAACATTCAGTACTTC

clone size: .
D gene: .
J gene: TRBJ2-1
V gene: TRBV12-3/TRBV12-4
CDR3 protein: CASSPYNNEQFF
CDR3 DNA: TGTGCCAGCAGCCCGTATAACAATGAGCAGTTCTTC

clone size: .
D gene: .
J gene: TRBJ2-1
V gene: TRBV19
CDR3 protein: CASSIATGLNEQFF
CDR3 DNA: TGTGCCAGTAGTATAGCCACAGGGCTGAATGAGCAGTTCTTC

clone size: .
D gene: TRBD1
J gene: TRBJ2-1
V gene: TRBV5-1
CDR3 protein: CASTPGQGYNEQFF
CDR3 DNA: TGCGCCAGCACCCCGGGACAGGGGTACAATGAGCAGTTCTTC

clone size: .
D gene: TRBD2
J gene: TRBJ2-7
V gene: TRBV7-9
CDR3 protein: CASSLEGLAGPMEQYF
CDR3 DNA: TGTGCCAGCAGCTTAGAGGGACTAGCGGGGCCCATGGAGCAGTACTTC

clone size: .
D gene: .
J gene: TRBJ2-3
V gene: TRBV12-3/TRBV12-4
CDR3 protein: CASTTPPDTQYF
CDR3 DNA: TGTGCCAGCACGACTCCACCCGATACGCAGTATTTT

clone size: once
D gene: TRBD1
J gene: TRBJ1-6
V gene: TRBV4-1
CDR3 protein: CASSQPGQGDSPLHF
CDR3 DNA: TGCGCCAGCAGCCAACCCGGACAGGGGGATTCACCCCTCCACTTT

clone size: .
D gene: .
J gene: TRBJ1-1
V gene: TRBV6-5
CDR3 protein: CASSRLRGNTEAFF
CDR3 DNA: TGTGCCAGCAGCCGTCTCCGGGGGAACACTGAAGCTTTCTTT

clone size: .
D gene: TRBD2
J gene: TRBJ2-3
V gene: TRBV5-6
CDR3 protein: CASRWGYGGSADTQYF
CDR3 DNA: TGTGCCAGCCGATGGGGCTACGGGGGGAGCGCAGATACGCAGTATTTT

clone size: .
D gene: TRBD1
J gene: TRBJ2-7
V gene: TRBV5-6
CDR3 protein: CASSLRDRVIHEQYF
CDR3 DNA: TGTGCCAGCAGCTTACGGGACAGGGTAATCCACGAGCAGTACTTC

clone size: few
D gene: .
J gene: TRBJ1-2
V gene: TRBV3-1/TRBV3-2
CDR3 protein: CASSQEYGGYTF
CDR3 DNA: TGTGCCAGCAGCCAAGAATACGGTGGCTACACCTTC

clone size: .
D gene: .
J gene: TRBJ2-5
V gene: TRBV19
CDR3 protein: CASSINTFQETQYF
CDR3 DNA: TGTGCCAGTAGTATAAACACGTTCCAAGAGACCCAGTACTTC

clone size: once
D gene: .
J gene: TRBJ1-2
V gene: TRBV9
CDR3 protein: CASSADPSQVNYGYTF
CDR3 DNA: TGTGCCAGCAGCGCAGACCCAAGTCAGGTTAACTATGGCTACACCTTC

clone size: .
D gene: TRBD1
J gene: TRBJ2-5
V gene: TRBV5-1
CDR3 protein: CASSALTGAQETQYF
CDR3 DNA: TGCGCCAGCAGCGCCCTGACAGGGGCCCAAGAGACCCAGTACTTC

clone size: .
D gene: .
J gene: TRBJ2-1
V gene: TRBV13
CDR3 protein: CASRSATTGLEQFF
CDR3 DNA: TGTGCCAGCAGATCAGCGACCACAGGTCTTGAGCAGTTCTTC

clone size: .
D gene: .
J gene: TRBJ1-2
V gene: TRBV6-4
CDR3 protein: CASSDSRFNYGYTF
CDR3 DNA: TGTGCCAGCAGTGACTCGAGATTCAACTATGGCTACACCTTC

clone size: .
D gene: TRBD1
J gene: TRBJ1-1
V gene: TRBV23-1
CDR3 protein: CASSHGTGLRAFF
CDR3 DNA: TGCGCCAGCAGTCACGGGACAGGGCTTAGAGCTTTCTTT

clone size: .
D gene: .
J gene: TRBJ2-3
V gene: TRBV21-1
CDR3 protein: CASSKTLRLAGGNTQYF
CDR3 DNA: TGTGCCAGCAGCAAAACTTTACGACTAGCGGGGGGGAATACGCAGTATTTT

clone size: .
D gene: TRBD1
J gene: TRBJ1-5
V gene: TRBV4-2
CDR3 protein: CASSQTGQGRQPQHF
CDR3 DNA: TGTGCCAGCAGCCAGACGGGACAGGGACGGCAGCCCCAGCATTTT

clone size: .
D gene: .
J gene: TRBJ2-7
V gene: TRBV2
CDR3 protein: CASSRDYEQYF
CDR3 DNA: TGTGCCAGCAGCCGAGATTACGAGCAGTACTTC

clone size: .
D gene: .
J gene: TRBJ1-1
V gene: TRBV2
CDR3 protein: CASSYRVTEAFF
CDR3 DNA: TGTGCCAGCAGTTACAGGGTGACTGAAGCTTTCTTT

clone size: .
D gene: TRBD2
J gene: TRBJ2-5
V gene: TRBV30
CDR3 protein: CAFFAGGTTGTQYF
CDR3 DNA: TGTGCCTTTTTCGCGGGGGGGACGACGGGGACCCAGTACTTC

clone size: .
D gene: .
J gene: TRBJ2-3
V gene: TRBV24-1
CDR3 protein: CATSDSKGAQSTDTQYF
CDR3 DNA: TGTGCCACCAGTGATTCTAAAGGGGCCCAAAGCACAGATACGCAGTATTTT

clone size: once
D gene: TRBD1
J gene: TRBJ2-7
V gene: TRBV5-4
CDR3 protein: CASSLSGTALHEQYF
CDR3 DNA: TGTGCCAGCAGCTTATCCGGGACAGCCCTTCACGAGCAGTACTTC

clone size: .
D gene: TRBD1
J gene: TRBJ1-2
V gene: TRBV27
CDR3 protein: CASSFRDRGYGYTF
CDR3 DNA: TGTGCCAGCAGCTTCCGGGACAGGGGATATGGCTACACCTTC

clone size: many
D gene: .
J gene: TRBJ2-3
V gene: TRBV4-3
CDR3 protein: CASSQDSSEGAQYF
CDR3 DNA: TGCGCCAGCAGCCAAGATTCTAGTGAGGGGGCGCAGTATTTT

clone size: few
D gene: TRBD1
J gene: TRBJ1-2
V gene: TRBV5-4
CDR3 protein: CASSFGDRAHGYTF
CDR3 DNA: TGTGCCAGCAGCTTCGGGGACAGGGCCCACGGCTACACCTTC

clone size: .
D gene: .
J gene: TRBJ2-2
V gene: TRBV7-8
CDR3 protein: CASSLAQYPQGIGLTGELFF
CDR3 DNA: TGTGCCAGCAGCTTAGCGCAGTACCCGCAGGGGATCGGTCTCACCGGGGAGCTGTTTTTT

clone size: few
D gene: TRBD2
J gene: TRBJ2-3
V gene: TRBV29-1
CDR3 protein: CSVSFGGAGGTDVTDTQYF
CDR3 DNA: TGCAGCGTTTCCTTCGGGGGAGCGGGGGGGACGGATGTCACAGATACGCAGTATTTT

clone size: .
D gene: .
J gene: TRBJ1-3
V gene: TRBV5-6
CDR3 protein: CASSLSRSGNTIYF
CDR3 DNA: TGTGCCAGCTCCTTGAGCCGCTCTGGAAACACCATATATTTT

clone size: .
D gene: .
J gene: TRBJ2-5
V gene: TRBV18
CDR3 protein: CASSSDVHRDQYF
CDR3 DNA: TGTGCCAGCTCATCAGACGTCCACAGGGACCAGTACTTC

clone size: .
D gene: TRBD1
J gene: TRBJ1-1
V gene: TRBV7-8
CDR3 protein: CASSPRPGQGVITEAFF
CDR3 DNA: TGTGCCAGCAGCCCTAGGCCCGGACAGGGAGTGATCACTGAAGCTTTCTTT

clone size: .
D gene: TRBD1
J gene: TRBJ2-5
V gene: TRBV29-1
CDR3 protein: CSVAHTGDGETQYF
CDR3 DNA: TGCAGCGTTGCCCATACAGGGGATGGAGAGACCCAGTACTTC

clone size: .
D gene: TRBD2
J gene: TRBJ2-1
V gene: TRBV6-6
CDR3 protein: CASSPPRGGLGGNEQFF
CDR3 DNA: TGTGCCAGCAGTCCCCCTCGGGGGGGCTTGGGAGGCAATGAGCAGTTCTTC

clone size: .
D gene: TRBD1
J gene: TRBJ1-1
V gene: TRBV19
CDR3 protein: CASSWTGEAFF
CDR3 DNA: TGTGCCAGTAGTTGGACAGGCGAAGCTTTCTTT

clone size: .
D gene: TRBD2
J gene: TRBJ2-3
V gene: TRBV7-2
CDR3 protein: CASSSGTSGGPRPTDTQYF
CDR3 DNA: TGTGCCAGCAGCTCCGGGACTAGCGGGGGCCCCCGGCCCACAGATACGCAGTATTTT

clone size: .
D gene: .
J gene: TRBJ2-2
V gene: TRBV5-1
CDR3 protein: CASSLDGSGELFF
CDR3 DNA: TGCGCCAGCAGCTTGGACGGGTCCGGGGAGCTGTTTTTT

clone size: .
D gene: TRBD1
J gene: TRBJ1-2
V gene: TRBV19
CDR3 protein: CASRGQGRDYGYTF
CDR3 DNA: TGTGCCAGTAGGGGACAGGGGAGAGATTATGGCTACACCTTC